Presented here are 21 T cell receptor beta chains from one specimen sequenced in a study of shared clonotypes between healthy human individuals. Data came from immunoSEQ multiplex PCR; TCRdb stores just in-frame clones and leaves some out. The table has 190,000 or so clones, 65% to 70% seen once. The sample taken for sequencing was memory CD4+ T cells sorted from blood. Indicated subset: CD45RA-negative fraction. The receptors derive from a man younger than 40 in good health.

The chain employs TRBV25-1 and TRBJ2-5; perhaps TRBD2 as D (5 bases). Between the trimmed V and J ends, which lost 1 base and 3 bases, there was a span of 9 bases. This CDR3 is built from 14 residues. The germline V gene has CDR1 MGHDK and CDR2 SYGVNS. CDR3: CASSELGREETQYF. In DNA form, the CDR3 reads TGTGCCAGCAGTGAATTAGGGCGGGAAGAGACCCAGTACTTC.

The rearrangement uses TRBV14 and TRBJ2-7; D is possibly TRBD1 (6 bases). The CDR3 consists of 14 residues. V lost 2 bases, J lost 3 bases, and 11 bases lay in between. CDR1 and CDR2 (germline): SGHDN, FVKESK. The CDR3 DNA sequence: TGTGCCAGCAGCCAACCGGGACAAAACTACGAGCAGTACTTC. Translating gives CASSQPGQNYEQYF.

The chain carries TRBV18 and TRBJ1-1; D uncertain. The germline CDR1 and CDR2 sequences are KGHSH and LQKENI. The CDR3 contains 12 residues. With 3 bases removed from V and 6 bases from J, the gap between germline ends came to 8 bases. The chain's CDR3 is CASSPRRAEAFF. The CDR3, as DNA: TGTGCCAGCTCACCGCGAAGGGCTGAAGCTTTCTTT.

The chain is built from TRBV11-2 and TRBJ2-1; D possibly corresponds to TRBD1 (6 bases). The CDR3 length is 15 residues. Germline-derived CDR1 and CDR2 are SGHAT and FQNNGV. Trimming cost V 5 bases and J 0 bases, with 11 bases left between them. The CDR3 nucleotides read TGTGCCAGCAGCCCGGGACAAGACTCCTACAATGAGCAGTTCTTC. As protein: CASSPGQDSYNEQFF.

This clone was picked up a small number of times. The chain employs TRBV18 and TRBJ2-2, with D possibly being TRBD1 (6 bases). Germline CDR1 is KGHSH and CDR2 is LQKENI. The CDR3 is made up of 14 amino acids. V gave up 5 bases and J gave up 1 base, with 8 bases separating them. CDR3 DNA: TGTGCCAGCTCAAAACAGGGGAACACCGGGGAGCTGTTTTTT. Translation gives CASSKQGNTGELFF.

The rearrangement uses TRBV7-4 and TRBJ2-7, with D hard to call. V gave up 5 bases and J gave up 0 bases, with 14 bases separating them. The CDR3 loop spans 15 amino acids. Germline CDR1 SGHVT, CDR2 SQSDAQ. This chain's CDR3 is CASSPLSVSSYEQYF. Here the CDR3 DNA reads TGTGCCAGCAGCCCCCTATCAGTGTCCTCCTACGAGCAGTACTTC.

The genes are TRBV5-4 and TRBJ2-3, with 9 bases identical to TRBD1. This CDR3 spans 15 amino acids. The J segment lost 3 bases and the V segment lost 3 bases, leaving 5 bases of the junction unmatched. CDR1 SGHNT and CDR2 YYREEE come from the germline V gene (reference sequence). Here the CDR3 reads CASSSGQGGTDTQYF. CDR3 bases: TGTGCCAGCAGCTCGGGACAGGGTGGAACAGATACGCAGTATTTT.

V is TRBV9 and J is TRBJ2-1, with 14 bases lining up with TRBD2. This CDR3 spans 18 amino acids. V lost 4 bases, J lost 1 base, and 7 bases stayed unmatched. Germline V CDR1 and CDR2: SGDLS, YYNGEE. CDR3 DNA sequence: TGTGCCAGCAGCCTCGCCGGACTAGCGGGAGGTTCCTACAATGAGCAGTTCTTC. Protein: CASSLAGLAGGSYNEQFF.

The chain employs TRBV5-6 and TRBJ2-5; no firm D call. This CDR3 has 16 amino acids. Germline CDR1 and CDR2: SGHDT and YYEEEE. Trimming removed 2 bases at V and 4 bases at J, with 18 bases between. The CDR3 DNA reads TGTGCCAGCAGCTTTGGTGTAAAACCCAGCCCAGAGACCCAGTACTTC. This encodes CASSFGVKPSPETQYF.

The chain joins TRBV20-1 to TRBJ1-5, with D tentatively TRBD1 (6 bases). V lost 6 bases to trimming and J lost 11 bases, with 14 bases between them. Germline V gene data show CDR1 as DFQATT and CDR2 as SNEGSKA (reference sequence). CDR3 size: 11 residues. This CDR3 is CSALTGLAQHF. The DNA for the CDR3 is TGCAGTGCGTTAACAGGGCTGGCCCAGCATTTT.

This clone has only a few counts. The J gene is TRBJ2-1, the V gene TRBV11-3, with 8 bases matching TRBD2. Germline V CDR1 and CDR2: SGHNT, YENEEA. V lost 0 bases to trimming and J lost 5 bases; unmatched junction nucleotides: 9. There are 17 residues in the CDR3. CDR3 coding DNA: TGTGCCAGCAGCTTAGATTCCTTTAGCGGGGTTCACAATGAGCAGTTCTTC. This encodes CASSLDSFSGVHNEQFF.

The chain employs TRBV18 and TRBJ2-3; tentatively, D is TRBD2 (5 bases). The CDR3 extends over 14 amino acids. Trimming stripped 6 bases from V and 4 bases from J, with 14 bases between. The V gene's germline CDR1 is KGHSH and CDR2 LQKENI. The CDR3 DNA reads as TGTGCCAGCTCCCGGGGATTTACAGCAGATACGCAGTATTTT. Translation: CASSRGFTADTQYF. The entire variable domain, with the rest obtained from reference TRBV18 and TRBJ2-3, is as follows: NAGVMQNPRHLVRRRGQEARLRCSPMKGHSHVYWYRQLPEEGLKFMVYLQKENIIDESGMPKERFSAEFPKEGPSILRIQQVVRGDSAAYFCASSRGFTADTQYFGPGTRLTVL.

This chain links TRBV7-2 with TRBJ2-7; a possible D gene is TRBD1 (5 bases). There are 15 residues in the CDR3. Germline CDR1 reads SGHTA; CDR2 reads FQGNSA. The V and J ends lost 4 bases and 2 bases respectively, with 15 bases between them. In DNA form, the CDR3 reads TGTGCCAGCAGCTCCAGGGATACCTTCGCCTACGAGCAGTACTTC. Amino acid sequence: CASSSRDTFAYEQYF.

This chain joins TRBV6-6 and TRBJ2-1, with 7 positions matching TRBD2. Germline V CDR1 and CDR2: MNHNY, SVGAGI (reference sequence). The junction had 7 bases not matched to a gene; V was cut back by 2 bases and J by 9 bases. CDR3 length: 14 amino acids. The CDR3 protein is CASSYTDGGSEQFF. The CDR3 DNA is TGTGCCAGCAGTTACACGGACGGGGGGAGTGAGCAGTTCTTC.

This chain connects TRBV19 to TRBJ2-1; D gene ambiguous. The germline V and J ends were trimmed by 6 bases and 5 bases, with 11 bases remaining between them. The CDR3 is 13 residues long. Looked up from germline, CDR1 is LNHDA and CDR2 is SQIVND (reference sequence). As DNA, the CDR3 is TGTGCCAGTAGCATAAACAGTAACAATGAGCAGTTCTTC. It encodes CASSINSNNEQFF. The full variable domain, with the rest looked up from reference TRBV19 and TRBJ2-1, is DGGITQSPKYLFRKEGQNVTLSCEQNLNHDAMYWYRQDPGQGLRLIYYSQIVNDFQKGDIAEGYSVSREKKESFPLTVTSAQKNPTAFYLCASSINSNNEQFFGPGTRLTVL.

This clone has only one observation. The DNA of the CDR3 is TGTGCCAGCAGCGTACAGGCTATGGGAGAGACCCAGTACTTC. It translates to CASSVQAMGETQYF. The chain recombines TRBV9 with TRBJ2-5; unclear D gene. The V end lost 1 base, the J end lost 4 bases, and 11 bases lay between the germline ends. The CDR3 loop spans 14 amino acids. Per the germline V gene, CDR1 is SGDLS and CDR2 is YYNGEE.

The CDR3 region has the DNA TGTGCCAGCAGCTTAATCAAAGGGGGTACGCAGTATTTT. This codes for CASSLIKGGTQYF. This sequence joins TRBV11-3 and TRBJ2-3; the D gene is possibly TRBD1 (6 bases). V was clipped by 2 bases and J by 8 bases, with 11 bases between them. Germline V gene lookup returns CDR1 SGHNT and CDR2 YENEEA. This CDR3 comprises 13 residues.

The chain links TRBV9 to TRBJ2-1, with D tentatively TRBD1 (6 bases). V was clipped by 0 bases and J by 3 bases, with 13 bases between them. In germline, CDR1 is SGDLS, CDR2 YYNGEE. The CDR3 loop spans 16 amino acids. The CDR3 nucleotides are TGTGCCAGCAGCGTAGATGCGACAGGATACTACAATGAGCAGTTCTTC. It translates to CASSVDATGYYNEQFF.

The chain uses TRBV5-1 and TRBJ2-1, with 10 bases aligning to TRBD1. J was trimmed by 5 bases and V by 3 bases; bases with no gene match: 2. Germline-derived CDR1 and CDR2 are SGHRS and YFSETQ. The CDR3 contains 14 residues. The CDR3 DNA reads as TGCGCCAGCAGCTCCGGGACAGGGGACAATGAGCAGTTCTTC. Translated: CASSSGTGDNEQFF.

The rearrangement uses TRBV5-1 and TRBJ2-1, with unresolved D. This CDR3 is built from 13 residues. V was clipped by 0 bases and J by 7 bases, with 8 bases between them. CDR1 and CDR2 (germline): SGHRS, YFSETQ. In DNA form, the CDR3 reads TGCGCCAGCAGCTTGGCCACATTAAATGAGCAGTTCTTC. This encodes CASSLATLNEQFF.

The V call is TRBV7-2, the J call TRBJ2-1, with D possibly TRBD2 on 5 matching bases. The CDR3 is 13 amino acids. Germline CDR1 is SGHTA and CDR2 is FQGNSA. Trimming shortened V by 6 bases and J by 9 bases, and 15 bases separated the two germline ends. Here the CDR3 reads CASRPTSYGEQFF. CDR3 coding DNA: TGTGCCAGCAGACCTACTAGTTACGGTGAGCAGTTCTTC.